What follows are 28 T cell receptor beta chains derived from one specimen sequenced in a study of blood T cell repertoires in COVID-19. TCRdb keeps only in-frame clones here, not all; method: immunoSEQ multiplex PCR. Among around 100,000 clones, roughly 79% were seen once, and the ten largest hold approximately 30%. The sample was peripheral blood. The source of these receptors is a man between 65 and 85 years old with active or convalescent COVID-19.

The V call is TRBV2, the J call TRBJ1-1, with TRBD1 as a possible D gene (5 bases). The V end was cut by 6 bases, the J end by 7 bases, with 15 bases between. CDR1 SNHLY and CDR2 FYNNEI come from the germline V gene. This CDR3 has 13 amino acids. In nucleotides, the CDR3 is TGTGCCAGCAGGGCGGGGAGGGGAGGTGAAGCTTTCTTT. Translating gives CASRAGRGGEAFF.

This chain links TRBV2 with TRBJ1-3; D might be TRBD1 (6 bases). This CDR3 has 15 amino acids. Germline loops: CDR1 SNHLY, CDR2 FYNNEI. Trimming shortened V by 6 bases and J by 0 bases, and 12 bases separated the two germline ends. The chain's CDR3 is CASRKDRFSGNTIYF. CDR3 nucleotides: TGTGCCAGCAGAAAGGACAGATTCTCTGGAAACACCATATATTTT.

CDR3 region: CATSVADSTDTQYF. The CDR3 bases are TGTGCCACCAGTGTTGCGGACAGTACAGATACGCAGTATTTT. The chain carries TRBV24-1 and TRBJ2-3; possible D gene TRBD1, 6 bases. Trimming took 5 bases from V and 3 from J, leaving 11 bases between them. This CDR3 contains 14 residues. The germline V gene has CDR1 KGHDR and CDR2 SFDVKD.

V gene TRBV5-5 combines with J gene TRBJ1-3; a weak D match, TRBD1 (5 bases). Germline CDR1 SGHKS, CDR2 YYEKEE (reference sequence). CDR3 size: 16 residues. Between the trimmed V and J ends, which lost 6 bases and 3 bases, there was a span of 19 bases. The CDR3 DNA reads as TGTGCCAGCACCTCCGGTGGGGGGAGTTATGGAAACACCATATATTTT. Its translation is CASTSGGGSYGNTIYF.

The V gene is TRBV7-2, the J gene TRBJ2-7; D possibly corresponds to TRBD2 (5 bases). CDR1 is SGHTA and CDR2 is FQGNSA in the germline V gene. The V gene lost 2 bases and the J gene lost 2 bases, with 7 bases spanning the gap. This CDR3 has 13 residues. Here the CDR3 reads CASSLTGTYEQYF. The CDR3 nucleotides are TGTGCCAGCAGCTTAACGGGGACCTACGAGCAGTACTTC.

CDR3 sequence: CAWTLGLGGASGYTF. CDR3 DNA sequence: TGTGCCTGGACCCTTGGACTCGGGGGGGCGAGCGGCTACACCTTC. The chain combines TRBV30 with TRBJ1-2, with D maybe TRBD1 (6 bases). The germline V gene encodes CDR1 GTSNPN and CDR2 SVGIG (reference sequence). The CDR3 runs 15 residues. V lost 4 bases and J 8 bases, leaving 23 bases between the germline ends.

This sequence joins TRBV28 and TRBJ1-3; D remains unclear. V lost 10 bases to trimming and J lost 0 bases, with 13 bases between them. Germline CDR1 MDHEN, CDR2 SYDVKM. This CDR3 is 14 amino acids long. The CDR3 loop reads CANSSGGSGNTIYF. For the CDR3, the DNA is TGTGCCAACAGCTCCGGAGGCTCTGGAAACACCATATATTTT.

The V and J genes are TRBV9 and TRBJ1-1; no clear D. There are 14 residues in the CDR3. Germline V lookup: CDR1 SGDLS, CDR2 YYNGEE. Trimming shortened V by 0 bases and J by 7 bases, and 13 bases separated the two germline ends. The CDR3 DNA sequence: TGTGCCAGCAGCGTAGGTCCTCCAGGTAGTGAAGCTTTCTTT. It translates to CASSVGPPGSEAFF. Complete variable domain (other parts from reference TRBV9 and TRBJ1-1): DSGVTQTPKHLITATGQRVTLRCSPRSGDLSVYWYQQSLDQGLQFLIQYYNGEERAKGNILERFSAQQFPDLHSELNLSSLELGDSALYFCASSVGPPGSEAFFGQGTRLTVV.

The chain carries TRBV10-3 and TRBJ2-1, with 10 positions matching TRBD1. The germline gives CDR1 ENHRY, CDR2 SYGVKD. The CDR3 is made up of 15 amino acids. J gave up 2 bases and V 6 bases, and 4 bases lay outside the gene matches. The CDR3 is CAISLDRGAYNEQFF. CDR3 nucleotides: TGTGCCATCAGCTTGGACAGGGGGGCCTACAATGAGCAGTTCTTC.

The chain joins TRBV9 to TRBJ1-4; D is possibly TRBD1 (5 bases). The V and J ends lost 3 bases and 2 bases respectively, with 11 bases between them. Germline loops: CDR1 SGDLS, CDR2 YYNGEE. The CDR3 runs to 15 residues. CDR3 protein: CASSAGEGTNEKLFF. CDR3 bases: TGTGCCAGCAGCGCGGGGGAAGGTACTAATGAAAAACTGTTTTTT.

DNA for the CDR3: TGTGCCAGCAGTCCCGTGACAGGGTTTTCCTACAATGAGCAGTTCTTC. It translates to CASSPVTGFSYNEQFF. The rearrangement joins TRBV28 to TRBJ2-1; 7 positions match TRBD1. The CDR3 covers 16 residues. Germline lookup yields CDR1 MDHEN and CDR2 SYDVKM. V lost 5 bases, J lost 1 base, and 8 bases stayed unmatched.

The CDR3 DNA reads as TGTGCCAGCAGCGTAGGAACTGGACAGGGGGTTGTTAGCAATGAGCAGTTCTTC. Encoded protein: CASSVGTGQGVVSNEQFF. The chain links TRBV9 to TRBJ2-1; TRBD1 matches at 10 bases. Per germline, CDR1 SGDLS and CDR2 YYNGEE. The length of the CDR3 is 18 residues. The V and J ends lost 0 bases and 6 bases, in that order; junction bases with no gene match: 12.

The chain has TRBV13 and TRBJ2-5; TRBD1 might be the D (5 bases). The V gene's germline CDR1 is PRHDT and CDR2 FYEKMQ (reference sequence). Trimming removed 8 bases from V and 4 bases from J, with 8 bases in between. This CDR3 has 11 amino acids. This chain's CDR3 is CASGAGETQYF. The CDR3 DNA reads TGTGCCAGCGGGGCCGGAGAGACCCAGTACTTC.

The chain employs TRBV13 and TRBJ1-5; the match to TRBD1 covers 8 bases. V shed 11 bases, J shed 6 bases, and the junction held 12 bases outside the gene matches. CDR1 and CDR2 from the germline V gene are PRHDT and FYEKMQ (reference sequence). This CDR3 is 14 amino acids long. CDR3 sequence (DNA): TGTGCCCGCACTCAGGGGGCTTGGGGTCAGCCCCAGCATTTT. It encodes CARTQGAWGQPQHF.

This clone has a count of ten or more. The chain couples TRBV28 to TRBJ1-1; D unclear. The V gene lost 2 bases and the J gene lost 1 base, with 8 bases spanning the gap. The CDR3 spans 14 residues. Germline CDR1 and CDR2: MDHEN and SYDVKM. CDR3 residues: CASSLVIENTEAFF. For the CDR3, the DNA is TGTGCCAGCAGTTTAGTGATAGAGAACACTGAAGCTTTCTTT.

The chain joins TRBV4-3 to TRBJ2-1, with D possibly TRBD1 on 6 matching bases. The CDR3 runs to 16 residues. V gave up 1 base and J gave up 3 bases, with 13 bases separating them. Germline lookup yields CDR1 LGHNA and CDR2 YSLEER. CDR3 DNA sequence: TGCGCCAGCAGCCAAGCCCTGGGACATTTCTACAATGAGCAGTTCTTC. Translating gives CASSQALGHFYNEQFF.

The chain links TRBV7-8 to TRBJ1-4, with a possible D match to TRBD1 (5 bases). The germline V and J ends were trimmed by 5 bases and 8 bases, with 18 bases remaining between them. The CDR3 covers 15 residues. Germline CDR1 and CDR2: SGHVS and FQNEAQ. The CDR3 DNA sequence: TGTGCCAGCAGCCCTCCGGGACTCCTTGGGGAAAAACTGTTTTTT. Its protein is CASSPPGLLGEKLFF.

This clone was picked up a small number of times. The genes are TRBV28 and TRBJ2-5, with 8 bases that match TRBD2. The length of the CDR3 is 15 residues. J gave up 0 bases and V 4 bases, and 4 bases lay outside the gene matches. Per the germline V gene, CDR1 is MDHEN and CDR2 is SYDVKM. The CDR3 bases are TGTGCCAGCAGTTCCGGGGGGGCTAACCAAGAGACCCAGTACTTC. Protein product: CASSSGGANQETQYF.

The CDR3 spells CASSLPHINSGQGAANEKLFF. DNA of the CDR3: TGTGCCAGCAGTTTACCCCACATTAACTCCGGACAGGGGGCGGCTAATGAAAAACTGTTTTTT. This chain links TRBV28 with TRBJ1-4, with 11 bases fitting TRBD1. The ends lost 2 bases at V and 3 bases at J; junction bases unmatched: 17. This CDR3 region has 21 residues. Per germline, CDR1 MDHEN and CDR2 SYDVKM.

The chain has TRBV29-1 and TRBJ2-1; 9 positions agree with TRBD2. The V and J ends lost 3 bases and 8 bases, in that order; junction bases with no gene match: 5. Germline assignment: CDR1 SQVTM and CDR2 ANQGSEA. This CDR3 comprises 13 residues. The DNA of the CDR3 is TGCAGCGTTGACGCGGGAGGGCCCGATGAGCAGTTCTTC. Its protein is CSVDAGGPDEQFF.

V and J are TRBV7-2 and TRBJ1-1; D is unresolved. The CDR3 is made up of 15 amino acids. V was shortened by 3 bases and J by 0 bases, with 11 bases between the two germline ends. The germline gives CDR1 SGHTA, CDR2 FQGNSA. This CDR3 is CASSFYNRVNTEAFF. The CDR3 nucleotides read TGTGCCAGCAGCTTTTACAACAGAGTGAACACTGAAGCTTTCTTT.

Only a few counts were recorded for this clone. The chain employs TRBV15 and TRBJ2-3; TRBD2 aligns across 7 bases. J gave up 6 bases and V 4 bases, and 13 bases lay outside the gene matches. The CDR3 sequence is 16 residues long. Per the germline V gene, CDR1 is LNHNV and CDR2 is YYDKDF (reference sequence). The CDR3 protein is CATSMTMGGRGDTQYF. As DNA, the CDR3 is TGTGCCACCAGCATGACTATGGGGGGGAGAGGGGATACGCAGTATTTT.

The chain carries TRBV4-1 and TRBJ1-2; TRBD1 is a possible D gene (5 bases). The V gene lost 4 bases and the J gene lost 3 bases, with 9 bases spanning the gap. The CDR3 consists of 13 residues. Germline V CDR1 and CDR2: MGHRA, YSYEKL. The CDR3, as DNA: TGCGCCAGCAGCCCATCAGGGTACTATGGCTACACCTTC. Its translation is CASSPSGYYGYTF.

The chain links TRBV9 to TRBJ1-2, with D perhaps TRBD1 (6 bases). Between the trimmed V and J ends, which lost 2 bases and 4 bases, there was a span of 9 bases. The CDR3 is 13 residues long. The germline gives CDR1 SGDLS, CDR2 YYNGEE. The CDR3 sequence is CASSVGRGYGYTF. CDR3 nucleotides: TGTGCCAGCAGCGTTGGCAGGGGCTATGGCTACACCTTC.

The chain recombines TRBV6-1 with TRBJ2-1; 7 bases fit TRBD1. V lost 1 base to trimming and J lost 7 bases; unmatched junction nucleotides: 13. The V gene's germline CDR1 is MNHNS and CDR2 SASEGT. This CDR3 comprises 17 residues. The CDR3 protein is CASSEGGGFVGVNEQFF. In DNA, the CDR3 is TGTGCCAGCAGTGAAGGAGGGGGCTTTGTAGGGGTAAATGAGCAGTTCTTC.

CDR3 sequence: CASSLLQENTEAFF. In DNA form, the CDR3 reads TGTGCCAGCAGCCTTCTCCAGGAGAACACTGAAGCTTTCTTT. The rearrangement joins TRBV9 to TRBJ1-1; D is unclear. The germline CDR1 and CDR2 sequences are SGDLS and YYNGEE. The length of the CDR3 is 14 residues. V shed 4 bases and J shed 1 base, with 11 bases lying between them.

Only one count was recorded for this clone. The gene calls are TRBV6-5 and TRBJ1-4; TRBD1 agrees at 10 bases. V trimming: 6 bases; J trimming: 5 bases; junction bases outside the gene matches: 3. CDR3 size: 14 residues. Germline V CDR1 and CDR2: MNHEY, SVGAGI. The DNA for the CDR3 is TGTGCCAGCAGCCCGGACAGGGGGAATGAAAAACTGTTTTTT. Translation gives CASSPDRGNEKLFF.

This clone was picked up many times. This rearrangement joins TRBV27 to TRBJ2-1, with 12 nucleotides matching TRBD2. V dropped 6 bases and J dropped 3; count of bases not matched to a gene: 6. This CDR3 region has 16 residues. Germline assignment: CDR1 MNHEY and CDR2 SMNVEV (reference sequence). The CDR3 reads CASSVLAGGFYNEQFF. The DNA of the CDR3 is TGTGCCAGCAGCGTACTAGCGGGGGGATTCTACAATGAGCAGTTCTTC.